This T cell receptor (beta chain) was sequenced for a study of blood T cell repertoires in COVID-19. Repertoires were generated with immunoSEQ multiplex PCR, while TCRdb's copy carries only in-frame clones and drops some. The sample records some 190,000 clones, approximately 77% being singletons. V trimming: 5 bases; J trimming: 2 bases; junction bases outside the gene matches: 15. Germline V CDR1 and CDR2: SGHDN, FVKESK. The CDR3 covers 20 residues. The source is an elderly woman with active or convalescent COVID-19. The chain joins TRBV14 to TRBJ2-1; TRBD2 matches at 13 bases. The source material was peripheral blood. CDR3: CASSSRETGTSGATYNEQFF. In DNA form, the CDR3 reads TGTGCCAGCAGCTCGCGAGAGACTGGGACTAGCGGGGCAACCTACAATGAGCAGTTCTTC.